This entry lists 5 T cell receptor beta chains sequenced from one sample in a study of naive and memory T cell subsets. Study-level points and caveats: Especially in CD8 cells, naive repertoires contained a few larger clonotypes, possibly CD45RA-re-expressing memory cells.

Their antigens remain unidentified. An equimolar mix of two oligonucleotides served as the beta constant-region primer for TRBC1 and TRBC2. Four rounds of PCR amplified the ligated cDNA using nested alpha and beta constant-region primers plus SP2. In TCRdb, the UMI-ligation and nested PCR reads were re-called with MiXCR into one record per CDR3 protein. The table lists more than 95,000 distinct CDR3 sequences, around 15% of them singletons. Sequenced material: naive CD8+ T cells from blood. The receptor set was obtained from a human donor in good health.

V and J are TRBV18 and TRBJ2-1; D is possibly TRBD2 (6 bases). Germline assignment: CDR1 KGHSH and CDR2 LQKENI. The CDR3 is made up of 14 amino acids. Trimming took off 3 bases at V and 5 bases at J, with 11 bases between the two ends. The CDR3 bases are TGTGCCAGCTCACCGGGGGTAGCGGACAATGAGCAGTTCTTC. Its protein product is CASSPGVADNEQFF. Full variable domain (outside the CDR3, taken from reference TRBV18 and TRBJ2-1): NAGVMQNPRHLVRRRGQEARLRCSPMKGHSHVYWYRQLPEEGLKFMVYLQKENIIDESGMPKERFSAEFPKEGPSILRIQQVVRGDSAAYFCASSPGVADNEQFFGPGTRLTVL.

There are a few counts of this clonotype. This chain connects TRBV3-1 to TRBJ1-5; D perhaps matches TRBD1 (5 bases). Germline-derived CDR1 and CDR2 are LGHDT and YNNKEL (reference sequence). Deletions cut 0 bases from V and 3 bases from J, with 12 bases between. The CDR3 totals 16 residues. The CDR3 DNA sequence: TGTGCCAGCAGCCAAGATATCGTGGGGCCCAATCAGCCCCAGCATTTT. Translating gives CASSQDIVGPNQPQHF.

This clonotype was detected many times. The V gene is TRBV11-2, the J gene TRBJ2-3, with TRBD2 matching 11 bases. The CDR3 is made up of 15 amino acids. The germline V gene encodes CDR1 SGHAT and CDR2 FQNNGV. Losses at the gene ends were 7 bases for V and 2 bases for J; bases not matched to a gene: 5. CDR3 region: CASTLAGGYTDTQYF. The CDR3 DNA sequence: TGTGCCAGCACCCTAGCGGGAGGTTACACAGATACGCAGTATTTT. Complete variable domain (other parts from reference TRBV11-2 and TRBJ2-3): EAGVAQSPRYKIIEKRQSVAFWCNPISGHATLYWYQQILGQGPKLLIQFQNNGVVDDSQLPKDRFSAERLKGVDSTLKIQPAKLEDSAVYLCASTLAGGYTDTQYFGPGTRLTVL.

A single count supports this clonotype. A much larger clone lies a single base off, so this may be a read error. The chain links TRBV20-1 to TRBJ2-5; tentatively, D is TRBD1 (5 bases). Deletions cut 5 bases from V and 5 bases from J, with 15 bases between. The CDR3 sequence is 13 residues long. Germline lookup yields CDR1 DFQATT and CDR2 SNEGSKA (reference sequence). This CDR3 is CSADRVSHETQYF. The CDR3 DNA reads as TGCAGTGCTGACAGAGTTTCCCATGAGACCCAGTACTTC.

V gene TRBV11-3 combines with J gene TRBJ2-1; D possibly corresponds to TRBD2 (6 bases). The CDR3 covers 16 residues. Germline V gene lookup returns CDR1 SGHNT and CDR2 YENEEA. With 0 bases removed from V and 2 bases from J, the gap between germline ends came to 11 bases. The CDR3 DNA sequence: TGTGCCAGCAGCTTAGATTACGGAGGGGCCTACAATGAGCAGTTCTTC. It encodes CASSLDYGGAYNEQFF.